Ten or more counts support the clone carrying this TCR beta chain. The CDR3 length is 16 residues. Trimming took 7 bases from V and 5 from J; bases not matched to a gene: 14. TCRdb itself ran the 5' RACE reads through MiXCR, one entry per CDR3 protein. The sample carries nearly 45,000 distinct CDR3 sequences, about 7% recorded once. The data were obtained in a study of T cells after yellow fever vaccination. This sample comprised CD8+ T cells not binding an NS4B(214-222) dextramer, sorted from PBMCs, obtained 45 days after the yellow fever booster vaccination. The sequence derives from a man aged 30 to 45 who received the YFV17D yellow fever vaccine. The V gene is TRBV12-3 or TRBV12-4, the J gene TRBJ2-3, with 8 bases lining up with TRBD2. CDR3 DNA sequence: TGTGCCAGCATCCTTGGGAGTGCGCTAGCGGGAGATACGCAGTATTTT. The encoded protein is CASILGSALAGDTQYF.